Below are 32 T cell receptor beta chains sequenced from a single sample in a study of CD4 T cells in relation to SARS-CoV-2 and coronaviruses (dated by TCRdb to the early 2020s). The library relied on the immunoSEQ multiplex PCR assay. Drawn from immuneACCESS, this table holds only the in-frame rearrangements with V and J called that TCRdb kept. Clones are partly lost; checked studies trace under half to an unresolved V gene and leave the rest unexplained. The sample yields tens of thousands of clones; approximately 79% were counted once. Jointly, the top ten make up about 12% of the sample. The antigens for these receptors are not known. CD4+ T cells from unexposed donors were collected before the COVID-19 pandemic (2011-2018). The EasySep CD4+ T cell isolation kit was used to isolate CD4+ T cells once the cultures had run for roughly 10 days. Material for sequencing was CD4+ T cells from PBMCs, cultured in vitro. These receptors originate from a human donor in good health.

V gene TRBV6-4 combines with J gene TRBJ2-3, with a possible D match to TRBD2 (5 bases). With 0 bases removed from V and 1 base from J, the gap between germline ends came to 5 bases. The CDR3 contains 14 residues. Germline loops: CDR1 MRHNA, CDR2 SNTAGT. CDR3 sequence (DNA): TGTGCCAGCAGTGACTCCGGGGGCACAGATACGCAGTATTTT. It is translated as CASSDSGGTDTQYF.

This clone was picked up one time. This chain uses TRBV7-7 with TRBJ2-5; 9 positions match TRBD2. The trim removed 5 bases at V and 5 bases at J, leaving 12 bases unmatched. Germline V gene sequence: CDR1 SSHAT, CDR2 FNYEAQ (reference sequence). The CDR3 sequence is 16 residues long. The CDR3 here is CASSPGTSRARETQYF. In nucleotides, the CDR3 is TGTGCCAGCAGCCCCGGGACTAGCCGGGCGAGGGAGACCCAGTACTTC.

The rearrangement links TRBV27 to TRBJ2-2, with TRBD2 identical over 9 bases. The CDR3 runs 16 residues. CDR1 and CDR2 from the germline V gene are MNHEY and SMNVEV (reference sequence). V lost 5 bases to trimming and J lost 4 bases; unmatched junction nucleotides: 8. The CDR3 loop is CASSPIAGVGTGELFF. Here the CDR3 DNA reads TGTGCCAGCAGTCCAATAGCGGGAGTCGGCACCGGGGAGCTGTTTTTT.

The table lists this clone with a few counts. V usage is TRBV7-9 and J usage is TRBJ2-1; a weak D match, TRBD1 (5 bases). The CDR3 is 15 residues long. Germline CDR1 reads SEHNR; CDR2 reads FQNEAQ (reference sequence). V gave up 5 bases and J gave up 3 bases, with 14 bases separating them. The CDR3 protein is CASSPTAGNYNEQFF. CDR3 coding DNA: TGTGCCAGCAGCCCTACGGCAGGGAACTACAATGAGCAGTTCTTC.

The genes are TRBV19 and TRBJ2-3; the D gene is possibly TRBD1 (5 bases). CDR1 is LNHDA, CDR2 SQIVND, per germline (reference sequence). V shed 5 bases and J shed 2 bases, with 11 bases lying between them. This CDR3 comprises 14 residues. This CDR3 reads CASSPRQTTDTQYF. The CDR3 DNA is TGTGCCAGTAGTCCAAGACAGACCACAGATACGCAGTATTTT.

This clone has more than one count but fewer than ten. This chain connects TRBV6-5 to TRBJ2-7, with unresolved D. CDR1 and CDR2 from the germline V gene are MNHEY and SVGAGI. With 4 bases removed from V and 0 bases from J, the gap between germline ends came to 10 bases. CDR3 length: 14 residues. The CDR3 region has the DNA TGTGCCAGCAGTTCGGACGGCAGCTCCTACGAGCAGTACTTC. It encodes CASSSDGSSYEQYF.

This chain uses TRBV19 with TRBJ1-5, with D tentatively TRBD1 (5 bases). The CDR3 has 15 amino acids. Germline V gives CDR1 LNHDA, CDR2 SQIVND (reference sequence). The V end was cut by 3 bases, the J end by 0 bases, with 9 bases between. The CDR3 region is CASSMAGLSNQPQHF. The CDR3 DNA follows: TGTGCCAGTAGTATGGCAGGGCTTAGCAATCAGCCCCAGCATTTT.

This clone turned up a few times. The chain recombines TRBV5-1 with TRBJ1-1, with unresolved D. The CDR3 loop spans 16 amino acids. Germline lookup yields CDR1 SGHRS and CDR2 YFSETQ. Trimming shortened V by 0 bases and J by 0 bases, and 12 bases separated the two germline ends. CDR3 amino acids: CASSLAPQSMNTEAFF. The CDR3 DNA reads TGCGCCAGCAGCTTGGCCCCACAGTCCATGAACACTGAAGCTTTCTTT.

This clone has just one count. The CDR3 reads CASSQGVGTGASPLHF. Here the CDR3 DNA reads TGCGCCAGCAGCCAAGGTGTAGGGACAGGGGCTTCACCCCTCCACTTT. The chain recombines TRBV4-3 with TRBJ1-6; TRBD1 aligns across 10 bases. The germline V gene encodes CDR1 LGHNA and CDR2 YSLEER. The CDR3 spans 16 residues. J was trimmed by 9 bases and V by 1 base; bases with no gene match: 6.

The chain recombines TRBV18 with TRBJ1-4, with D unclear. Germline CDR1 reads KGHSH; CDR2 reads LQKENI. This CDR3 comprises 15 residues. V shed 3 bases and J shed 4 bases, with 12 bases lying between them. The CDR3 region has the DNA TGTGCCAGCTCACCCTCCGGCGGAGATAATGAAAAACTGTTTTTT. Its translation is CASSPSGGDNEKLFF.

The CDR3 DNA sequence: TGTGCCAGCAGTCCAGGGACAGGGGGCTTCGGGGCCCAGTACTTC. As protein: CASSPGTGGFGAQYF. The genes are TRBV9 and TRBJ2-5; TRBD1 matches at 12 bases. Germline values: CDR1 SGDLS, CDR2 YYNGEE. The CDR3 has 15 amino acids. The junction had 11 bases not matched to a gene; V was cut back by 5 bases and J by 9 bases.

The rearrangement joins TRBV7-6 to TRBJ2-1; TRBD1 is a possible D gene (5 bases). CDR3 length: 13 residues. V lost 0 bases to trimming and J lost 6 bases, with 6 bases between them. Germline values: CDR1 SGHVS, CDR2 FNYEAQ. The CDR3 DNA sequence: TGTGCCAGCAGCTTAGCGGGGCTCAATGAGCAGTTCTTC. Its protein product is CASSLAGLNEQFF.

V and J are TRBV6-1 and TRBJ2-5; D is unresolved. The germline V gene has CDR1 MNHNS and CDR2 SASEGT. CDR3 size: 16 residues. V lost 3 bases and J 4 bases, leaving 18 bases between the germline ends. CDR3 in amino acids: CASSDRIGQYRETQYF. CDR3 DNA: TGTGCCAGCAGTGATCGAATAGGGCAGTATCGAGAGACCCAGTACTTC.

The chain uses TRBV7-8 and TRBJ1-2; D is unclear. The CDR3 is made up of 14 amino acids. The germline V gene has CDR1 SGHVS and CDR2 FQNEAQ. The V end was cut by 0 bases, the J end by 6 bases, with 11 bases between. The CDR3 loop is CASSLARRENGYTF. The DNA of the CDR3 is TGTGCCAGCAGCTTAGCGAGGAGGGAGAATGGCTACACCTTC.

The table lists this clone with a few counts. The CDR3 loop reads CASSLQSGGWDTEAFF. The CDR3 coding sequence is TGTGCCAGCAGCTTACAGTCCGGGGGCTGGGACACTGAAGCTTTCTTT. This chain uses TRBV13 with TRBJ1-1, with TRBD1 as a possible D gene (6 bases). Germline V CDR1 and CDR2: PRHDT, FYEKMQ (reference sequence). Trimming removed 2 bases from V and 3 bases from J, with 16 bases in between. This CDR3 comprises 16 residues.

The V gene is TRBV7-8, the J gene TRBJ2-7; TRBD1 matches 8 bases. CDR3 size: 14 residues. Looked up from germline, CDR1 is SGHVS and CDR2 is FQNEAQ. V trimming: 5 bases; J trimming: 4 bases; junction bases outside the gene matches: 7. The DNA for the CDR3 is TGTGCCAGCAGCCCGACAGGGGTGCTTTACGAGCAGTACTTC. This codes for CASSPTGVLYEQYF.

The chain has TRBV6-7 and TRBJ2-7, with a possible D match to TRBD1 (6 bases). TRBV6-7 is recorded as an ORF, its role being uncertain. Deletions cut 9 bases from V and 2 bases from J, with 23 bases between. CDR3 length equals 16 residues. This CDR3 reads CARKTPGVSAAYEQYF. The CDR3 nucleotides read TGTGCCAGGAAGACCCCAGGGGTTAGCGCCGCCTACGAGCAGTACTTC.

This clone occurred a few times. The rearrangement links TRBV15 to TRBJ1-4, with 12 bases aligning to TRBD1. V gave up 3 bases and J gave up 0 bases; unmatched junction bases: 5. The CDR3 spans 18 residues. Germline V gene sequence: CDR1 LNHNV, CDR2 YYDKDF (reference sequence). The DNA for the CDR3 is TGTGCCACCAGCAGGGGGACAGGGGGCCGCTCAACTAATGAAAAACTGTTTTTT. Its protein is CATSRGTGGRSTNEKLFF.

V usage is TRBV19 and J usage is TRBJ1-5; a possible D gene is TRBD1 (5 bases). The CDR3 loop spans 14 amino acids. The V end was cut by 6 bases, the J end by 8 bases, with 17 bases between. CDR1 and CDR2 from the germline V gene are LNHDA and SQIVND (reference sequence). CDR3 in DNA: TGTGCCAGTAGGACGACAGCTTCCATCGAGCCCCAGCATTTT. Protein sequence: CASRTTASIEPQHF.

V and J are TRBV29-1 and TRBJ2-5, with D hard to call. Germline assignment: CDR1 SQVTM and CDR2 ANQGSEA. This CDR3 spans 13 amino acids. V gave up 2 bases and J gave up 1 base, with 8 bases separating them. This CDR3 is CSVERRLQETQYF. The CDR3 DNA follows: TGCAGCGTTGAACGCAGGCTCCAAGAGACCCAGTACTTC.

This clone was observed once. The J gene is TRBJ1-2, the V gene TRBV2; 10 bases are shared with TRBD1. The CDR3 has 13 amino acids. Germline lookup yields CDR1 SNHLY and CDR2 FYNNEI. The V segment lost 5 bases and the J segment 8 bases; nucleotides outside the gene matches: 5. The CDR3 region has the DNA TGTGCCAGCAGTCTCGGACAGGGGGTAGGCTACACCTTC. This translates into CASSLGQGVGYTF.

The chain joins TRBV7-9 to TRBJ2-3, with a tentative D call TRBD2 (6 bases). The CDR3 is 15 amino acids. Trimming left V 4 bases short and J 1 base short, with 12 bases between. CDR1 is SEHNR and CDR2 is FQNEAQ in the germline V gene (reference sequence). CDR3 DNA sequence: TGTGCCAGCAGCTGGCGAGCTAGCGGCACAGATACGCAGTATTTT. Translation gives CASSWRASGTDTQYF.

J is TRBJ2-5 and V is TRBV5-1; 7 nucleotides match TRBD1. Trimming took 3 bases from V and 5 from J; bases not matched to a gene: 7. This CDR3 is built from 14 residues. Per germline, CDR1 SGHRS and CDR2 YFSETQ. The CDR3 loop is CASSWGTVEETQYF. CDR3 sequence (DNA): TGCGCCAGCAGCTGGGGGACAGTCGAGGAGACCCAGTACTTC. The whole variable domain, remainder taken from reference TRBV5-1 and TRBJ2-5, is KAGVTQTPRYLIKTRGQQVTLSCSPISGHRSVSWYQQTPGQGLQFLFEYFSETQRNKGNFPGRFSGRQFSNSRSEMNVSTLELGDSALYLCASSWGTVEETQYFGPGTRLLVL.

This rearrangement joins TRBV4-2 to TRBJ2-2; 9 bases agree with TRBD2. After removal of 4 bases from V and 7 bases from J, the junction contained 10 bases not matched to a gene. This CDR3 spans 16 amino acids. Germline-derived CDR1 and CDR2 are LGHNA and YNFKEQ. The CDR3 sequence is CASSRVAGERGGELFF. DNA of the CDR3: TGTGCCAGCAGCCGAGTAGCGGGAGAGCGTGGCGGGGAGCTGTTTTTT.

This clone was detected a few times. The CDR3 reads CASSLALGTGAGNTIYF. The CDR3 DNA reads as TGCGCCAGCAGCTTGGCCTTAGGGACAGGGGCCGGAAACACCATATATTTT. The V call is TRBV5-1, the J call TRBJ1-3; TRBD1 agrees at 10 bases. J was trimmed by 4 bases and V by 0 bases; bases with no gene match: 7. Per the germline V gene, CDR1 is SGHRS and CDR2 is YFSETQ. The CDR3 has 17 residues.

This chain uses TRBV27 with TRBJ2-7, with 7 positions matching TRBD2. Germline V gene lookup returns CDR1 MNHEY and CDR2 SMNVEV (reference sequence). The CDR3 is 11 amino acids. V dropped 10 bases and J dropped 2; count of bases not matched to a gene: 2. The CDR3 bases are TGTGCCACTGGGGGGGCCTACGAGCAGTACTTC. Protein sequence: CATGGAYEQYF.

V usage is TRBV12-3 or TRBV12-4 and J usage is TRBJ2-7; a weak D match, TRBD2 (5 bases). The CDR3 length is 13 residues. V lost 9 bases and J 0 bases, leaving 12 bases between the germline ends. CDR3 in DNA: TGTGCCAGTAATCTAGAGGGCTCCTACGAGCAGTACTTC. This encodes CASNLEGSYEQYF.

The chain joins TRBV21-1 to TRBJ2-5; TRBD2 is the table's D call, not checked against the DNA. TRBV21-1 is a documented pseudogene. The CDR3 runs to 17 residues. CDR3 nucleotide sequence: TGTGCCAGCAGCAAAAGAAGGCTAGCGGGAGGGCAAGAGACCCAGTACTTC. Protein product: CASSKRRLAGGQETQYF.

V and J are TRBV4-1 and TRBJ2-6; 10 bases agree with TRBD1. In germline, CDR1 is MGHRA, CDR2 YSYEKL. Germline trimming cut 3 bases from V and 0 bases from J; bases unmatched to any gene: 11. The CDR3 has 20 residues. The CDR3 nucleotides are TGCGCCAGCAGCCATACCTTGGGACAGGGGAAAATCTCTGGGGCCAACGTCCTGACTTTC. Its protein product is CASSHTLGQGKISGANVLTF.

The chain joins TRBV2 to TRBJ1-1; D remains unclear. Trimming left V 4 bases short and J 0 bases short, with 9 bases between. Germline V gives CDR1 SNHLY, CDR2 FYNNEI. This CDR3 spans 14 amino acids. Here the CDR3 DNA reads TGTGCCAGCAGTGTAGCATATATGAACACTGAAGCTTTCTTT. It codes for CASSVAYMNTEAFF. The variable domain in full, completed from reference TRBV2 and TRBJ1-1, reads EPEVTQTPSHQVTQMGQEVILRCVPISNHLYFYWYRQILGQKVEFLVSFYNNEISEKSEIFDDQFSVERPDGSNFTLKIRSTKLEDSAMYFCASSVAYMNTEAFFGQGTRLTVV.

The chain joins TRBV7-8 to TRBJ2-3, with D unresolved. The germline V gene encodes CDR1 SGHVS and CDR2 FQNEAQ. Between the trimmed V and J ends, which lost 6 bases and 2 bases, there was a span of 12 bases. CDR3 length: 14 residues. In DNA, the CDR3 is TGTGCCAGCAGACAAGGACGGATCACAGATACGCAGTATTTT. This gives the protein CASRQGRITDTQYF.

The V and J genes are TRBV5-4 and TRBJ2-7; no clear D. The V gene's germline CDR1 is SGHNT and CDR2 YYREEE (reference sequence). V shed 0 bases and J shed 0 bases, with 7 bases lying between them. The CDR3 spans 14 residues. The CDR3 coding sequence is TGTGCCAGCAGCTTGGGGACCGTCTCCTACGAGCAGTACTTC. Translating gives CASSLGTVSYEQYF.